Listed here are 17 T cell receptor beta chains from one sample, sequenced in a study of radiotherapy plus CTLA-4 blockade in lung cancer. The assay was immunoSEQ multiplex PCR, and TCRdb's table has in-frame clones only and misses some. The sample records under 25,000 clones, roughly 73% being singletons. The material sequenced was peripheral blood, taken from a patient treated with radiotherapy plus ipilimumab. The receptors stem from a human donor with non-small cell lung cancer who had stable disease on radiotherapy plus ipilimumab.

This chain joins TRBV28 and TRBJ2-1, with a tentative D call TRBD2 (5 bases). The V end lost 7 bases, the J end lost 8 bases, and 15 bases lay between the germline ends. The CDR3 is 13 residues long. Germline V gives CDR1 MDHEN, CDR2 SYDVKM. The CDR3 loop is CASMRAQPHEQFF. In nucleotides, the CDR3 is TGTGCCAGCATGAGGGCCCAACCCCATGAGCAGTTCTTC.

V and J are TRBV7-8 and TRBJ2-1, with 10 bases fitting TRBD2. Germline V gene data show CDR1 as SGHVS and CDR2 as FQNEAQ. Losses at the gene ends were 8 bases for V and 3 bases for J; bases not matched to a gene: 4. CDR3 length: 14 amino acids. The CDR3 nucleotides read TGTGCCAGCGGCCGGACTAGCGGCTACAATGAGCAGTTCTTC. As protein: CASGRTSGYNEQFF.

CDR3 in DNA: TGTGCCAGCAGCAACATAACAGTGCCACAAAGTCGGGCCAACGTCCTGACTTTC. Protein: CASSNITVPQSRANVLTF. This chain connects TRBV7-7 to TRBJ2-6; D unresolved. CDR3 length: 18 residues. CDR1 is SSHAT, CDR2 FNYEAQ, per germline (reference sequence). The V and J ends lost 5 bases and 5 bases respectively, with 22 bases between them.

The chain combines TRBV5-1 with TRBJ2-1; D is uncertain. Trimming removed 0 bases at V and 9 bases at J, with 10 bases between. Germline-derived CDR1 and CDR2 are SGHRS and YFSETQ. CDR3 length: 13 amino acids. The CDR3 region has the DNA TGCGCCAGCAGCTTGGGGCAAGGGCGTGAGCAGTTCTTC. Protein sequence: CASSLGQGREQFF. The full variable domain, its missing parts supplied by reference TRBV5-1 and TRBJ2-1, is KAGVTQTPRYLIKTRGQQVTLSCSPISGHRSVSWYQQTPGQGLQFLFEYFSETQRNKGNFPGRFSGRQFSNSRSEMNVSTLELGDSALYLCASSLGQGREQFFGPGTRLTVL.

This clone was counted a few times. The chain has TRBV7-2 and TRBJ2-1; D unclear. CDR1 and CDR2 from the germline V gene are SGHTA and FQGNSA. The V end was cut by 5 bases, the J end by 8 bases, with 10 bases between. The CDR3 is 12 residues long. The CDR3 DNA reads TGTGCCAGCAGCGATCCGTTCGATGAGCAGTTCTTC. Its protein product is CASSDPFDEQFF.

The chain carries TRBV6-1 and TRBJ1-1; D is ambiguous. The CDR3 sequence is 14 residues long. Germline CDR1 is MNHNS and CDR2 is SASEGT. Trimming took 6 bases from V and 4 from J, leaving 15 bases between them. CDR3 protein: CASSQTLSTTEAFF. The CDR3 DNA follows: TGTGCCAGCAGCCAGACTCTCAGCACCACTGAAGCTTTCTTT.

The rearrangement uses TRBV7-2 and TRBJ2-1, with D tentatively TRBD2 (6 bases). The CDR3 totals 14 residues. Germline V gives CDR1 SGHTA, CDR2 FQGNSA. The V end lost 5 bases, the J end lost 4 bases, and 12 bases lay between the germline ends. CDR3 protein: CASSAGLGYNEQFF. The CDR3 bases are TGTGCCAGCAGCGCGGGACTCGGATACAATGAGCAGTTCTTC.

This clone was observed a handful of times. CDR3 sequence (DNA): TGTGCCAGCAGTCCACAGGGGGCAGTGGGTGCTAACTATGGCTACACCTTC. Protein sequence: CASSPQGAVGANYGYTF. The chain has TRBV27 and TRBJ1-2; 9 nucleotides line up with TRBD1. Germline CDR1 and CDR2: MNHEY and SMNVEV (reference sequence). Trimming at V came to 5 bases and at J to 0 bases, leaving 10 bases not matched to a gene. The CDR3 loop spans 17 amino acids.

This chain uses TRBV4-1 with TRBJ2-7, with D perhaps matching TRBD1 (5 bases). The CDR3 has 15 amino acids. Trimming stripped 3 bases from V and 2 bases from J, with 14 bases between. In germline, CDR1 is MGHRA, CDR2 YSYEKL. The CDR3 nucleotides read TGCGCCAGCAGCCAGGAACAGGCACCTGCCTACGAGCAGTACTTC. This codes for CASSQEQAPAYEQYF.

The chain employs TRBV28 and TRBJ2-4; TRBD1 aligns across 7 bases. Germline V lookup: CDR1 MDHEN, CDR2 SYDVKM. The CDR3 is made up of 14 amino acids. Unmatched junction bases numbered 1, after V lost 4 bases and J lost 1 base. CDR3 protein: CASSSQGAKNIQYF. The CDR3 coding sequence is TGTGCCAGCAGTTCACAGGGGGCCAAAAACATTCAGTACTTC.

The V and J genes are TRBV7-9 and TRBJ1-1, with D unresolved. Trimming took 5 bases from V and 7 from J, leaving 11 bases between them. The CDR3 has 12 residues. Germline CDR1 reads SEHNR; CDR2 reads FQNEAQ (reference sequence). CDR3 amino acids: CASSLSLSEAFF. The CDR3 DNA sequence: TGTGCCAGCAGCCTTAGCCTCAGTGAAGCTTTCTTT.

This rearrangement joins TRBV29-1 to TRBJ2-3; D gene ambiguous. The CDR3 contains 12 residues. CDR1 SQVTM and CDR2 ANQGSEA come from the germline V gene. The germline V and J ends were trimmed by 2 bases and 5 bases, with 8 bases remaining between them. CDR3 amino acids: CSVERPGDTQYF. The CDR3 DNA is TGCAGCGTTGAACGGCCGGGAGATACGCAGTATTTT.

The chain links TRBV2 to TRBJ1-2, with 7 bases lining up with TRBD1. This CDR3 has 15 residues. From germline, CDR1 is SNHLY and CDR2 FYNNEI. The J segment lost 3 bases and the V segment lost 2 bases, leaving 6 bases of the junction unmatched. CDR3 region: CASSEYSTGDYGYTF. The CDR3 DNA reads TGTGCCAGCAGTGAATACTCAACAGGGGACTATGGCTACACCTTC.

The rearrangement uses TRBV13 and TRBJ2-5, with unresolved D. CDR3 length: 13 amino acids. In germline, CDR1 is PRHDT, CDR2 FYEKMQ (reference sequence). Trimming took 8 bases from V and 2 from J, leaving 12 bases between them. CDR3 loop: CASSRTQQETQYF. The CDR3 region has the DNA TGTGCCAGCTCCCGGACGCAGCAAGAGACCCAGTACTTC.

The CDR3 DNA sequence: TGTGCCAGCTCACTAGAAGCGGGAGCGTCCTACGAGCAGTACTTC. Residues: CASSLEAGASYEQYF. The chain carries TRBV18 and TRBJ2-7, with 8 bases identical to TRBD2. V lost 4 bases and J lost 1; bases outside the gene matches: 6. CDR1 KGHSH and CDR2 LQKENI come from the germline V gene. The CDR3 sequence is 15 residues long.

The CDR3 spells CASSQDVGGRTEAFF. In DNA form, the CDR3 reads TGTGCCAGCAGCCAAGATGTCGGGGGGAGGACTGAAGCTTTCTTT. V is TRBV4-2 and J is TRBJ1-1, with D perhaps matching TRBD1 (5 bases). The V and J ends lost 0 bases and 5 bases respectively, with 13 bases between them. Germline V gene sequence: CDR1 LGHNA, CDR2 YNFKEQ. CDR3 length: 15 amino acids.

The chain carries TRBV5-5 and TRBJ2-1; D gene unclear. Trimming cost V 5 bases and J 8 bases, with 17 bases left between them. The CDR3 loop spans 14 amino acids. The germline CDR1 and CDR2 sequences are SGHKS and YYEKEE (reference sequence). The CDR3 nucleotides are TGTGCCAGCAGTTTTCTCGGCACCGAGGATGAGCAGTTCTTC. Amino acids: CASSFLGTEDEQFF.